These 26 T cell receptor beta chains were all obtained from the same sample, sequenced in a study of PD-1 blockade in classical Hodgkin lymphoma. Time point meaning: cycle 4 day 1 (C4D1), after 6 weeks of nivolumab. Each of the patients experienced relapse following autologous stem cell transplantation, and their brentuximab vedotin exposure differed. Purified CD4+ T cells were obtained from thawed PBMCs through magnetic negative selection. Method: immunoSEQ multiplex PCR; TCRdb's copy keeps in-frame clones and lacks some. Here the sample spans roughly 13,000 clones, just under 85% being singletons. The material sequenced was CD4+ T cells from blood, taken before the fourth cycle of nivolumab. The source of these receptors is a human donor with classical Hodgkin lymphoma.

This clone is a singleton in its sample. This rearrangement joins TRBV7-2 to TRBJ2-5; 10 nucleotides align to TRBD2. The V gene end was trimmed by 8 bases and the J gene end by 5 bases; junction bases not matched to a gene: 8. This CDR3 spans 14 amino acids. CDR1 SGHTA and CDR2 FQGNSA come from the germline V gene. The CDR3 protein is CASVKRGGRETQYF. CDR3 coding DNA: TGTGCCAGCGTTAAGCGGGGGGGCCGCGAGACCCAGTACTTC.

This sequence joins TRBV6-6 and TRBJ1-1; D is uncertain. The CDR3 runs 14 residues. CDR1 MNHNY and CDR2 SVGAGI come from the germline V gene (reference sequence). Trimming removed 0 bases at V and 1 base at J, with 6 bases between. In nucleotides, the CDR3 is TGTGCCAGCAGTTACTCCCGAAAGAACACTGAAGCTTTCTTT. Translating gives CASSYSRKNTEAFF.

The J gene is TRBJ2-7, the V gene TRBV9; no firm D call. The CDR3 sequence is 13 residues long. Germline V gives CDR1 SGDLS, CDR2 YYNGEE. Trimming removed 0 bases from V and 7 bases from J, with 11 bases in between. CDR3 residues: CASSVGPQAEQYF. CDR3 DNA: TGTGCCAGCAGCGTAGGGCCCCAAGCGGAGCAGTACTTC.

The sample holds one count of this clone. This sequence joins TRBV7-2 and TRBJ2-7; D unresolved. V lost 3 bases and J 4 bases, leaving 7 bases between the germline ends. Germline V lookup: CDR1 SGHTA, CDR2 FQGNSA. This CDR3 has 12 amino acids. CDR3: CASSLSLYEQYF. CDR3 bases: TGTGCCAGCAGCTTGTCCTTGTACGAGCAGTACTTC.

This chain connects TRBV4-3 to TRBJ2-2; no definite D call. The germline CDR1 and CDR2 sequences are LGHNA and YSLEER. V was shortened by 1 base and J by 6 bases, with 9 bases between the two germline ends. The CDR3 is 14 residues long. In nucleotides, the CDR3 is TGCGCCAGCAGCCAAGGTTCTAGTGCCGGGGAGCTGTTTTTT. This encodes CASSQGSSAGELFF.

The CDR3 DNA reads TGTGCCAGCTCACCCTTTTCTCAAGCCCAAGAGACCCAGTACTTC. Protein sequence: CASSPFSQAQETQYF. The rearrangement uses TRBV18 and TRBJ2-5; D ambiguous. The V end was cut by 3 bases, the J end by 1 base, with 12 bases between. Germline CDR1 is KGHSH and CDR2 is LQKENI. This CDR3 region has 15 residues.

This clone was counted between two and nine times. The J gene is TRBJ1-2, the V gene TRBV29-1; unclear D gene. The CDR3 consists of 12 residues. Germline lookup yields CDR1 SQVTM and CDR2 ANQGSEA. Trimming took off 8 bases at V and 3 bases at J, with 13 bases between the two ends. CDR3 region: CSSMGWDYGYTF. The CDR3 DNA is TGCAGCTCCATGGGGTGGGACTATGGCTACACCTTC.

Concerning this clone itself: One end of the junction varies from germline; a read error may be responsible. The V gene is TRBV19, the J gene TRBJ1-1; TRBD1 is a possible D gene (6 bases). The CDR3 length is 14 residues. Germline loops: CDR1 LNHDA, CDR2 SQIVND (reference sequence). CDR3 in amino acids: CASSIRQGNPEAFF. CDR3 bases: TGTGCCAGTAGTATCAGGCAGGGGAACCCTGAAGCTTTCTTT. Complete variable domain (other parts from reference TRBV19 and TRBJ1-1): DGGITQSPKYLFRKEGQNVTLSCEQNLNHDAMYWYRQDPGQGLRLIYYSQIVNDFQKGDIAEGYSVSREKKESFPLTVTSAQKNPTAFYLCASSIRQGNPEAFFGQGTRLTVV.

V gene TRBV19 combines with J gene TRBJ1-3; D ambiguous. The V end lost 3 bases, the J end lost 0 bases, and 12 bases lay between the germline ends. Germline CDR1 reads LNHDA; CDR2 reads SQIVND (reference sequence). There are 16 residues in the CDR3. CDR3 sequence (DNA): TGTGCCAGTAGTATTGGGCAGCTATTCTCTGGAAACACCATATATTTT. Its translation is CASSIGQLFSGNTIYF.

The chain uses TRBV6-1 and TRBJ2-7, with 7 bases that match TRBD1. J gave up 4 bases and V 4 bases, and 10 bases lay outside the gene matches. CDR3 size: 15 residues. Germline CDR1 MNHNS, CDR2 SASEGT. The CDR3 bases are TGTGCCAGCAGTGTTTCGACAGGGTATACGTACGAGCAGTACTTC. It specifies CASSVSTGYTYEQYF.

This sequence joins TRBV27 and TRBJ1-6, with D unresolved. This CDR3 is built from 14 residues. Germline V gene lookup returns CDR1 MNHEY and CDR2 SMNVEV (reference sequence). Trimming removed 3 bases at V and 4 bases at J, with 7 bases between. CDR3 sequence reads: CASSLVLYNSPLHF. In DNA form, the CDR3 reads TGTGCCAGCAGTTTGGTACTTTATAATTCACCCCTCCACTTT.

The chain couples TRBV7-8 to TRBJ2-1; the D is unclear. Germline V gene sequence: CDR1 SGHVS, CDR2 FQNEAQ. The CDR3 has 14 amino acids. V gave up 5 bases and J gave up 4 bases, with 12 bases separating them. CDR3 in amino acids: CASSRPGAYNEQFF. The CDR3 bases are TGTGCCAGCAGCCGCCCCGGCGCATACAATGAGCAGTTCTTC. The whole variable domain, filled in from reference TRBV7-8 and TRBJ2-1, reads GAGVSQSPRYKVAKRGQDVALRCDPISGHVSLFWYQQALGQGPEFLTYFQNEAQLDKSGLPSDRFFAERPEGSVSTLKIQRTQQEDSAVYLCASSRPGAYNEQFFGPGTRLTVL.

CDR3 DNA: TGTGCCAGCAGTACCGTCGGCAGGGTTAATTCACCCCTCCACTTT. It yields the protein CASSTVGRVNSPLHF. V gene TRBV2 combines with J gene TRBJ1-6; a weak D match, TRBD1 (5 bases). The CDR3 is 15 amino acids. V lost 5 bases and J lost 6, with 14 bases in between. The germline gives CDR1 SNHLY, CDR2 FYNNEI.

Written as DNA, the CDR3 is TGTGCCAGCACCTGGGACAGGTTGACAGGACAGCCCCAGCATTTT. Protein sequence: CASTWDRLTGQPQHF. The chain employs TRBV2 and TRBJ1-5, with TRBD1 matching 8 bases. J was trimmed by 7 bases and V by 7 bases; bases with no gene match: 12. In germline, CDR1 is SNHLY, CDR2 FYNNEI. CDR3 length: 15 residues.

Only one count was recorded for this clone. The V and J genes are TRBV6-4 and TRBJ1-1, with D unresolved. The CDR3 contains 13 residues. Trimming took 6 bases from V and 0 from J, leaving 8 bases between them. The germline CDR1 and CDR2 sequences are MRHNA and SNTAGT. The chain's CDR3 is CASRARVNTEAFF. The CDR3 bases are TGTGCCAGCAGGGCTAGAGTGAACACTGAAGCTTTCTTT.

This clone was recorded once. The CDR3 reads CASSRRDSRYGYTF. CDR3 in DNA: TGTGCCAGCAGCCGCCGGGACAGCCGGTATGGCTACACCTTC. This sequence joins TRBV7-9 and TRBJ1-2; 7 nucleotides agree with TRBD1. Germline lookup yields CDR1 SEHNR and CDR2 FQNEAQ (reference sequence). The CDR3 loop spans 14 amino acids. The V segment lost 5 bases and the J segment 5 bases; nucleotides outside the gene matches: 8.

The CDR3 region is CASSLGNSGAYNEQFF. In DNA, the CDR3 is TGTGCCAGCAGCTTAGGTAATAGCGGGGCCTACAATGAGCAGTTCTTC. The gene calls are TRBV7-9 and TRBJ2-1; 8 bases fit TRBD2. This CDR3 is 16 amino acids long. Per germline, CDR1 SEHNR and CDR2 FQNEAQ (reference sequence). J gave up 2 bases and V 1 base, and 4 bases lay outside the gene matches.

The V gene is TRBV11-3, the J gene TRBJ1-1, with D perhaps TRBD1 (5 bases). This CDR3 is built from 15 residues. V shed 3 bases and J shed 1 base, with 12 bases lying between them. Germline V gene lookup returns CDR1 SGHNT and CDR2 YENEEA. This chain's CDR3 is CASSFPGAQNTEAFF. CDR3 DNA: TGTGCCAGCAGCTTCCCTGGGGCGCAGAACACTGAAGCTTTCTTT. Full variable domain (missing parts from reference TRBV11-3 and TRBJ1-1): EAGVVQSPRYKIIEKKQPVAFWCNPISGHNTLYWYLQNLGQGPELLIRYENEEAVDDSQLPKDRFSAERLKGVDSTLKIQPAELGDSAVYLCASSFPGAQNTEAFFGQGTRLTVV.

This chain joins TRBV7-9 and TRBJ1-1, with D unclear. V dropped 5 bases and J dropped 1 base, with 5 bases sitting between them. From germline, CDR1 is SEHNR and CDR2 FQNEAQ (reference sequence). CDR3 length equals 12 residues. CDR3 bases: TGTGCCAGCAGCAGGGCGAACACTGAAGCTTTCTTT. Its translation is CASSRANTEAFF.

The chain recombines TRBV25-1 with TRBJ2-1; unclear D gene. This CDR3 is 13 amino acids long. Trimming took off 3 bases at V and 8 bases at J, with 11 bases between the two ends. Germline V gene sequence: CDR1 MGHDK, CDR2 SYGVNS. The CDR3, as DNA: TGTGCCAGCAGTGAGATGAGCGCCCATGAGCAGTTCTTC. Translation gives CASSEMSAHEQFF.

The chain is built from TRBV6-5 and TRBJ2-3; D perhaps matches TRBD2 (5 bases). The CDR3 runs 15 residues. V was pared by 2 bases and J by 6 bases, with 15 bases between. Germline values: CDR1 MNHEY, CDR2 SVGAGI. CDR3 residues: CASSYGLYPKDTQYF. CDR3 in DNA: TGTGCCAGCAGTTACGGACTGTACCCCAAGGATACGCAGTATTTT.

This clone was seen just once. The chain combines TRBV5-1 with TRBJ2-1, with 7 bases matching TRBD1. The CDR3 runs 17 residues. Germline values: CDR1 SGHRS, CDR2 YFSETQ. The ends lost 0 bases at V and 7 bases at J; junction bases unmatched: 13. The CDR3 DNA reads as TGCGCCAGCAGCTTGGCCCGAGGGGGCCTGGTGGTGAATGAGCAGTTCTTC. Its protein is CASSLARGGLVVNEQFF.

The CDR3 here is CASSLGTRADIQYF. CDR3 in DNA: TGCGCCAGCAGCTTGGGCACTCGGGCAGACATTCAGTACTTC. The chain employs TRBV5-1 and TRBJ2-4; no reliable D call. The CDR3 contains 14 residues. The V and J ends lost 0 bases and 8 bases respectively, with 12 bases between them. Germline lookup yields CDR1 SGHRS and CDR2 YFSETQ.

The chain couples TRBV5-1 to TRBJ1-1; D uncertain. The V end was cut by 1 base, the J end by 0 bases, with 7 bases between. CDR3 size: 14 residues. Germline V gene sequence: CDR1 SGHRS, CDR2 YFSETQ. The CDR3 region has the DNA TGCGCCAGCAGCTTGTGGCAGCTGAACACTGAAGCTTTCTTT. Residues: CASSLWQLNTEAFF.

The genes are TRBV28 and TRBJ2-2; 16 nucleotides agree with TRBD2. With V trimmed by 8 bases and J by 1 base, 4 bases remained unmatched. CDR3 length: 17 residues. From germline, CDR1 is MDHEN and CDR2 SYDVKM. In DNA form, the CDR3 reads TGTGCCAGCTATGGGACTAGCGGGAGGGGGAACACCGGGGAGCTGTTTTTT. Translating gives CASYGTSGRGNTGELFF.

This chain connects TRBV7-9 to TRBJ1-1, with D unresolved. The CDR3 runs to 14 residues. Germline V gene lookup returns CDR1 SEHNR and CDR2 FQNEAQ (reference sequence). V shed 2 bases and J shed 1 base, with 8 bases lying between them. CDR3 amino acids: CASSLQAANTEAFF. As DNA, the CDR3 is TGTGCCAGCAGCTTACAGGCAGCGAACACTGAAGCTTTCTTT.